The 3 T cell receptor beta chains in this list originate from one sample, sequenced in a study of blood T cell repertoires in COVID-19. Profiled with immunoSEQ multiplex PCR; TCRdb holds only in-frame clones, not every one. The repertoire includes about 220,000 clones, 80% of them detected once, and about 7.2% sits in the top ten. What was sequenced was peripheral blood. The receptor source for this set is a woman in her 70s with acute or convalescent COVID-19.

The chain is built from TRBV5-6 and TRBJ1-5; no reliable D call. This CDR3 comprises 12 residues. Deletions cut 3 bases from V and 5 bases from J, with 6 bases between. Germline V gene lookup returns CDR1 SGHDT and CDR2 YYEEEE. CDR3 nucleotides: TGTGCCAGCAGCTCTACAGATCAGCCCCAGCATTTT. It yields the protein CASSSTDQPQHF.

The chain links TRBV9 to TRBJ2-2, with D maybe TRBD2 (5 bases). The V end was cut by 0 bases, the J end by 7 bases, with 10 bases between. Germline values: CDR1 SGDLS, CDR2 YYNGEE. The length of the CDR3 is 14 residues. The CDR3 reads CASSVGGLGGELFF. The DNA for the CDR3 is TGTGCCAGCAGCGTAGGAGGGTTAGGCGGGGAGCTGTTTTTT.

The chain employs TRBV29-1 and TRBJ2-3, with D uncertain. Germline values: CDR1 SQVTM, CDR2 ANQGSEA. The CDR3 covers 11 residues. The ends were cut back, 7 bases at V and 4 bases at J, with 9 bases in the middle. The CDR3 spells CSAGIPDTQYF. Here the CDR3 DNA reads TGCAGCGCCGGTATCCCAGATACGCAGTATTTT.